These 13 T cell receptor beta chains were sequenced from one sample in a study of patients and donors after allogeneic stem cell transplantation. MiXCR, run by TCRdb on the RT-PCR reads, gives a single entry per CDR3 protein. The profile shows about 30,000 distinct CDR3 sequences, about 8% of them singletons. Sequenced input: blood, either unsorted or a sorted T cell fraction (not recorded which). All receptors come from a human donor who was either an allogeneic HSCT recipient or a stem cell or donor lymphocyte infusion donor (not recorded which). It is not recorded whose cells these are; they may come from a transplant donor.

The table lists this clonotype with many counts. V usage is TRBV5-5 and J usage is TRBJ1-2, with 10 bases that match TRBD1. The CDR3 contains 16 residues. V trimming: 4 bases; J trimming: 2 bases; junction bases outside the gene matches: 8. In germline, CDR1 is SGHKS, CDR2 YYEKEE (reference sequence). The CDR3, as DNA: TGTGCCAGCAGCATGTCTGGGGGACAGGGGAACTATGGCTACACCTTC. It encodes CASSMSGGQGNYGYTF.

The rearrangement joins TRBV20-1 to TRBJ2-2; perhaps TRBD1 as D (5 bases). Germline V gives CDR1 DFQATT, CDR2 SNEGSKA (reference sequence). The CDR3 runs to 14 residues. V was pared by 3 bases and J by 7 bases, with 15 bases between. The CDR3 DNA reads TGCAGTGCTAGTAGCAGGGAAAGGGGCGGGGAGCTGTTTTTT. Translated: CSASSRERGGELFF.

The rearrangement joins TRBV7-9 to TRBJ1-1, with D possibly matching TRBD1 (5 bases). CDR1 and CDR2 (germline): SEHNR, FQNEAQ (reference sequence). Trimming removed 1 base from V and 4 bases from J, with 13 bases in between. This CDR3 region has 15 residues. The CDR3 is CASSLDLQGSTEAFF. The CDR3 DNA reads as TGTGCCAGCAGCTTAGACCTTCAGGGAAGCACTGAAGCTTTCTTT.

This clonotype was seen repeatedly, ten times or more. The V call is TRBV29-1, the J call TRBJ2-1; 7 nucleotides agree with TRBD1. This CDR3 is 14 amino acids long. Trimming removed 4 bases from V and 6 bases from J; junction bases left unmatched: 9. Germline CDR1 and CDR2: SQVTM and ANQGSEA. This CDR3 is CSVGGTVLFNEQFF. CDR3 nucleotides: TGCAGCGTTGGGGGGACAGTTTTATTCAATGAGCAGTTCTTC.

The rearrangement links TRBV28 to TRBJ2-2; no clear D gene. The CDR3 runs 18 residues. Per the germline V gene, CDR1 is MDHEN and CDR2 is SYDVKM. V shed 5 bases and J shed 4 bases, with 23 bases lying between them. CDR3 DNA sequence: TGTGCCAGCAGTCAAACTCTAGGTAGGCGGTTTGGCACCGGGGAGCTGTTTTTT. Translating it yields CASSQTLGRRFGTGELFF.

This clonotype was observed a few times. The rearrangement uses TRBV30 and TRBJ1-4, with D unresolved. Deletions cut 2 bases from V and 8 bases from J, with 12 bases between. Germline CDR1 is GTSNPN and CDR2 is SVGIG (reference sequence). The CDR3 is 13 amino acids. The CDR3 DNA sequence: TGTGCCTGGAGTCCCTTAATAAACGAAAAACTGTTTTTT. Residues: CAWSPLINEKLFF.

V and J are TRBV7-9 and TRBJ2-3; tentatively, D is TRBD2 (5 bases). Looked up from germline, CDR1 is SEHNR and CDR2 is FQNEAQ (reference sequence). V was clipped by 5 bases and J by 2 bases, with 11 bases between them. This CDR3 contains 14 residues. The CDR3 loop reads CASSQRINTDTQYF. In DNA form, the CDR3 reads TGTGCCAGCAGCCAGCGGATCAACACAGATACGCAGTATTTT.

This clonotype was seen at least ten times. This chain uses TRBV2 with TRBJ2-4; a possible D gene is TRBD1 (5 bases). Trimming took off 6 bases at V and 1 base at J, with 19 bases between the two ends. This CDR3 comprises 17 residues. The germline CDR1 and CDR2 sequences are SNHLY and FYNNEI. The CDR3 protein is CASSADRAGLAKNIQYF. The CDR3 DNA follows: TGTGCCAGCAGCGCTGATCGGGCAGGGCTGGCCAAAAACATTCAGTACTTC.

In its sample, this clonotype was seen many times. The chain carries TRBV7-3 and TRBJ1-2, with 9 bases aligning to TRBD1. CDR1 is SGHTA and CDR2 is FQGTGA in the germline V gene. With 2 bases clipped from V and 1 base from J, the junction kept 8 bases outside the gene matches. The CDR3 covers 17 residues. CDR3 sequence (DNA): TGTGCCAGCAGCTTAGGAGGATGGGGACAGGGTAACTATGGCTACACCTTC. Translating it yields CASSLGGWGQGNYGYTF.

Ten or more counts support this clonotype. The CDR3 DNA reads TGTGCCAGCAGCCCTGAGGGGGGCTCGGGTACCCAGTACTTC. It translates to CASSPEGGSGTQYF. V usage is TRBV3-1 and J usage is TRBJ2-5, with D possibly called TRBD1 or TRBD2 (6 bases each). V was shortened by 4 bases and J by 8 bases, with 17 bases between the two germline ends. This CDR3 spans 14 amino acids. The germline gives CDR1 LGHDT, CDR2 YNNKEL (reference sequence).

This clonotype was picked up many times. The V gene is TRBV4-1, the J gene TRBJ1-3; D is undetermined. CDR1 is MGHRA and CDR2 is YSYEKL in the germline V gene. The CDR3 is 13 residues long. Trimming cost V 1 base and J 4 bases, with 5 bases left between them. The CDR3 protein is CASSQGPGNTIYF. The CDR3 nucleotides read TGCGCCAGCAGCCAAGGTCCCGGAAACACCATATATTTT.

The chain couples TRBV7-6 to TRBJ2-7, with a weak D call TRBD2 (6 bases). V shed 3 bases and J shed 6 bases, with 15 bases lying between them. The germline V gene has CDR1 SGHVS and CDR2 FNYEAQ. This CDR3 region has 14 residues. CDR3 protein: CASSFGDSMGEQYF. CDR3 in DNA: TGTGCCAGCAGCTTCGGGGACTCGATGGGCGAGCAGTACTTC.

The rearrangement joins TRBV18 to TRBJ2-7; 12 bases line up with TRBD2. V trimming: 1 base; J trimming: 4 bases; junction bases outside the gene matches: 5. This CDR3 contains 16 residues. Germline CDR1 KGHSH, CDR2 LQKENI. The DNA of the CDR3 is TGTGCCAGCTCACCACAGGCTAGCGGGAGGGCATACGAGCAGTACTTC. Its protein is CASSPQASGRAYEQYF.